These T cell receptor beta chains were read from a single sample in a study of blood T cell repertoires in COVID-19. Sequenced by immunoSEQ multiplex PCR; TCRdb stores in-frame clones only, minus some. The top ten hold 7.5% of the sample, which has about 120,000 clones, about 80% seen once. The sample taken for sequencing was peripheral blood. Receptor source: a man between 65 and 85 years old with active or convalescent COVID-19. Each CDR3 is given with its conserved first and last residue. The D gene is left open where the match is weak. Rows give clone size only sometimes, using once, few, many, or a class for an expanded clone.

>TRBV28|NA|TRBJ1-2|NA
CATEGGYGYTF
TGTGCCACCGAAGGGGGCTATGGCTACACCTTC
>TRBV5-5|NA|TRBJ1-3|NA
CASSPDRNTIYF
TGTGCCAGCAGCCCGGACAGAAACACCATATATTTT
>TRBV2|NA|TRBJ1-1|NA
CASSGQVSEAFF
TGTGCCAGCAGTGGCCAGGTCTCCGAAGCTTTCTTT
>TRBV19|NA|TRBJ2-5|NA
CASRGPPGSDQYF
TGTGCCAGTAGGGGACCACCCGGGAGCGACCAGTACTTC
>TRBV29-1|NA|TRBJ2-1|NA
CSVLGGLADSYNEQFF
TGCAGCGTTCTCGGGGGATTGGCAGACTCCTACAATGAGCAGTTCTTC
>TRBV3-1/TRBV3-2|TRBD2|TRBJ2-3|NA
CASSLGLEPDTQYF
TGTGCCAGCAGCCTCGGACTAGAGCCAGATACGCAGTATTTT
>TRBV3-1/TRBV3-2|TRBD1|TRBJ1-2|NA
CASSPRQGAHHGYTF
TGTGCCAGCAGCCCCCGGCAGGGGGCCCACCATGGCTACACCTTC
>TRBV5-1|TRBD1|TRBJ2-3|NA
CASSSGTGQPSTDTQYF
TGCGCCAGCAGCTCGGGGACAGGACAGCCTAGTACAGATACGCAGTATTTT
>TRBV9|TRBD1|TRBJ1-5|NA
CASSFGTGTNQPQHF
TGTGCCAGCAGCTTTGGGACAGGGACCAATCAGCCCCAGCATTTT
>TRBV7-9|TRBD2|TRBJ2-3|few
CASSLSGSTDTQYF
TGTGCCAGCAGCCTTAGCGGGAGTACAGATACGCAGTATTTT
>TRBV15|NA|TRBJ1-1|NA
CATSRATRGTEAFF
TGTGCCACCAGCAGAGCTACGAGAGGCACTGAAGCTTTCTTT
>TRBV9|TRBD1|TRBJ2-1|NA
CASSVATGGYNEQFF
TGTGCCAGCAGCGTAGCGACAGGGGGTTACAATGAGCAGTTCTTC
>TRBV6-5|TRBD1|TRBJ1-1|NA
CASSWGLGQGASRAFF
TGTGCCAGCAGTTGGGGCCTGGGACAGGGTGCCAGCAGAGCTTTCTTT
>TRBV27|TRBD1|TRBJ1-2|NA
CASSPLTGVGGYTF
TGTGCCAGCAGTCCATTGACAGGGGTGGGAGGCTACACCTTC
>TRBV7-2|NA|TRBJ2-7|NA
CASSSMAGNYEQYF
TGTGCCAGCAGCTCCATGGCGGGGAACTACGAGCAGTACTTC
>TRBV7-8|NA|TRBJ1-6|few
CASSRPGQRNSPLHF
TGTGCCAGCAGCCGGCCAGGACAGCGTAATTCACCCCTCCACTTT
>TRBV19|NA|TRBJ1-4|NA
CAVRGGSEKLFF
TGTGCGGTAAGGGGAGGAAGCGAAAAACTGTTTTTT
>TRBV6-5|TRBD1|TRBJ1-1|NA
CASSFGQGVAFF
TGTGCCAGCAGTTTCGGACAGGGGGTGGCTTTCTTT
>TRBV19|TRBD1|TRBJ2-7|NA
CASSVGQGFGEQYF
TGTGCCAGTAGTGTCGGACAGGGGTTTGGCGAGCAGTACTTC
>TRBV6-4|NA|TRBJ1-5|NA
CASSDQAGYNQPQHF
TGTGCCAGCAGTGATCAGGCAGGGTACAATCAGCCCCAGCATTTT
>TRBV7-2|NA|TRBJ2-7|NA
CASRFTGRHEQYF
TGTGCCAGCAGATTCACAGGGCGCCACGAGCAGTACTTC
>TRBV19|TRBD2|TRBJ2-7|NA
CASSIATSGTSIYEQYF
TGTGCCAGTAGTATTGCCACTAGCGGGACCTCAATCTACGAGCAGTACTTC
>TRBV4-3|TRBD2|TRBJ2-7|NA
CASSQEATSGIGIYEQYF
TGCGCCAGCAGCCAAGAGGCAACTAGCGGGATCGGCATCTACGAGCAGTACTTC
>TRBV29-1|NA|TRBJ2-3|NA
CSGGGVPGQNTDTQYF
TGCAGCGGCGGAGGGGTCCCGGGACAGAACACAGATACGCAGTATTTT
>TRBV9|NA|TRBJ1-1|NA
CASSVGRADTEAFF
TGTGCCAGCAGCGTAGGGAGGGCCGACACTGAAGCTTTCTTT
>TRBV21-1|NA|TRBJ1-2|NA
CASSKASTGGNIYGYTF
TGTGCCAGCAGCAAAGCCTCGACAGGGGGGAATATCTATGGCTACACCTTC
>TRBV4-1|TRBD1|TRBJ2-5|NA
CASSTRTGGLETQYF
TGCGCCAGCAGCACCCGGACAGGGGGCTTGGAGACCCAGTACTTC
>TRBV6-6|TRBD1|TRBJ1-1|NA
CASSSGQGYTEAFF
TGTGCCAGCAGCTCGGGACAGGGCTACACTGAAGCTTTCTTT
>TRBV5-1|TRBD1|TRBJ2-2|NA
CASSLGQGAYTGELFF
TGCGCCAGCAGCTTGGGCCAGGGGGCATACACCGGGGAGCTGTTTTTT
>TRBV11-1|NA|TRBJ1-1|NA
CASSLAEHTEAFF
TGTGCCAGCAGCTTAGCGGAGCACACTGAAGCTTTCTTT
>TRBV7-9|TRBD1|TRBJ2-1|NA
CASRSGTGPYNEQFF
TGTGCCAGCCGCTCCGGGACAGGGCCCTACAATGAGCAGTTCTTC
>TRBV3-1/TRBV3-2|TRBD1|TRBJ1-1|NA
CASSRPTGAMNTEAFF
TGTGCCAGCAGCCGCCCGACAGGGGCGATGAACACTGAAGCTTTCTTT
>TRBV7-3|NA|TRBJ2-2|NA
CASSLGLNTGELFF
TGTGCCAGCAGCTTAGGACTGAACACCGGGGAGCTGTTTTTT
>TRBV7-9|NA|TRBJ2-5|NA
CASSLAAGETQYF
TGTGCCAGCAGCTTAGCGGCGGGAGAGACCCAGTACTTC
>TRBV6-2/TRBV6-3|NA|TRBJ1-5|NA
CASSWRGANQPQHF
TGTGCCAGCAGTTGGAGGGGCGCTAATCAGCCCCAGCATTTT
>TRBV5-1|TRBD1|TRBJ1-6|NA
CASSSRDRRVGANSPLHF
TGCGCCAGCAGCTCCCGGGACAGGAGGGTAGGGGCGAATTCACCCCTCCACTTT
>TRBV24-1|TRBD1|TRBJ2-5|NA
CATSDSGTGGETQYF
TGTGCCACCAGTGACTCCGGGACAGGTGGAGAGACCCAGTACTTC
>TRBV7-2|NA|TRBJ2-7|NA
CASKLRAGNHEQYF
TGTGCCAGCAAACTAAGGGCAGGGAATCACGAGCAGTACTTC
>TRBV5-1|NA|TRBJ2-1|NA
CASSEGGFVDEQFF
TGCGCCAGCAGCGAAGGAGGGTTTGTAGATGAGCAGTTCTTC
>TRBV19|TRBD2|TRBJ2-7|NA
CASSPLAGYAYEQYF
TGTGCCAGTAGTCCCCTAGCGGGGTACGCCTACGAGCAGTACTTC
>TRBV24-1|TRBD2|TRBJ2-1|NA
CATSDFRLAGNEQFF
TGTGCCACCAGTGATTTCAGACTAGCGGGCAATGAGCAGTTCTTC
>TRBV11-2|TRBD2|TRBJ2-5|NA
CASSYTWTSGPYQETQYF
TGTGCCAGCAGTTATACATGGACTAGCGGCCCGTACCAAGAGACCCAGTACTTC
>TRBV28|NA|TRBJ1-1|NA
CASSSAAGLNTEAFF
TGTGCCAGCAGTTCTGCAGCAGGGTTGAACACTGAAGCTTTCTTT
>TRBV3-1/TRBV3-2|TRBD1|TRBJ1-2|NA
CASSPPGQEHSGYTF
TGTGCCAGCAGCCCTCCGGGACAGGAACACAGTGGCTACACCTTC
>TRBV19|NA|TRBJ1-1|once
CASSIDQGPGTEAFF
TGTGCCAGTAGTATAGATCAGGGGCCCGGGACTGAAGCTTTCTTT
>TRBV18|TRBD1|TRBJ1-1|NA
CASSARQGNNAFF
TGTGCCAGCTCAGCGAGACAGGGGAATAATGCTTTCTTT
>TRBV5-1|NA|TRBJ2-7|many
CASSKRSSYEQYF
TGCGCCAGCAGCAAGCGAAGCTCCTACGAGCAGTACTTC
>TRBV11-2|TRBD1|TRBJ2-7|NA
CASSLAGQYEQYF
TGTGCCAGCAGCTTAGCGGGACAGTACGAGCAGTACTTC
>TRBV2|NA|TRBJ1-1|once
CASSEGTRAFF
TGTGCCAGCAGTGAAGGCACGAGGGCTTTCTTT
>TRBV11-2|TRBD1|TRBJ2-6|NA
CASIRGQGRFGANVLTF
TGTGCCAGCATAAGAGGACAGGGGCGGTTTGGGGCCAACGTCCTGACTTTC
>TRBV28|NA|TRBJ2-2|NA
CASSLSLPELFF
TGTGCCAGCAGCCTAAGCCTCCCGGAGCTGTTTTTT
>TRBV4-1|NA|TRBJ1-1|once
CASSQDLGRTEAFF
TGCGCCAGCAGCCAAGATCTCGGGAGGACCGAAGCTTTCTTT
>TRBV19|NA|TRBJ1-1|NA
CASKFHTNTEAFF
TGTGCCAGTAAGTTCCACACGAACACTGAAGCTTTCTTT
>TRBV5-1|TRBD1|TRBJ1-2|NA
CASSLGAGGTYGYTF
TGCGCCAGCAGCTTGGGTGCAGGGGGCACTTATGGCTACACCTTC
>TRBV7-8|NA|TRBJ2-6|NA
CASSLTGRSGANVLTF
TGTGCCAGCAGCTTAACAGGGCGCTCTGGGGCCAACGTCCTGACTTTC
>TRBV5-1|NA|TRBJ2-7|NA
CASSLAGGSYEQYF
TGCGCCAGCAGCTTGGCTGGAGGCTCCTACGAGCAGTACTTC
>TRBV10-3|TRBD1|TRBJ2-7|NA
CAISGGQGALEQYF
TGTGCCATCAGTGGTGGACAGGGGGCTTTGGAGCAGTACTTC
>TRBV5-1|NA|TRBJ2-6|NA
CASSFGGGANVLTF
TGCGCCAGCAGCTTCGGCGGTGGGGCCAACGTCCTGACTTTC
>TRBV7-2|NA|TRBJ1-2|NA
CASSLASYGYTF
TGTGCCAGCAGCTTAGCCAGCTATGGCTACACCTTC
>TRBV11-2|TRBD1|TRBJ2-7|NA
CASSLETGRYEQYF
TGTGCCAGCAGCTTAGAGACAGGGAGATACGAGCAGTACTTC